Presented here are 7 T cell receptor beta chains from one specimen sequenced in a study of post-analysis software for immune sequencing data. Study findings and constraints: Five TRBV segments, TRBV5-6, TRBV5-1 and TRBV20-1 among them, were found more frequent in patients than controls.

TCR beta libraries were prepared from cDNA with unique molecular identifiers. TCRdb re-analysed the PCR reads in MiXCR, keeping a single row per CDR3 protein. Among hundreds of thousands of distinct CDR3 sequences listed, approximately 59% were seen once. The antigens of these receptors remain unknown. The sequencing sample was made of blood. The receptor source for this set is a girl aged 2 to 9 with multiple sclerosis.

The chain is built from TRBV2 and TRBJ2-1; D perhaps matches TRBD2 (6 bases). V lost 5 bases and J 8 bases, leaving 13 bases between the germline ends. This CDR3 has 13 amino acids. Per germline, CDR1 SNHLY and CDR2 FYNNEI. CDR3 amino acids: CASSPSWGDEQFF. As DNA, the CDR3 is TGTGCCAGCAGTCCGAGTTGGGGGGATGAGCAGTTCTTC.

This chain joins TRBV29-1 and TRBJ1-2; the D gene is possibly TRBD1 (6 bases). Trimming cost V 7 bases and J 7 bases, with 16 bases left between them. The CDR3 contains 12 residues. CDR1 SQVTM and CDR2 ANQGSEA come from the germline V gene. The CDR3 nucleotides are TGCAGCGCCGAAGGCCAGGGGAGTGGCTACACCTTC. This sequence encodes CSAEGQGSGYTF.

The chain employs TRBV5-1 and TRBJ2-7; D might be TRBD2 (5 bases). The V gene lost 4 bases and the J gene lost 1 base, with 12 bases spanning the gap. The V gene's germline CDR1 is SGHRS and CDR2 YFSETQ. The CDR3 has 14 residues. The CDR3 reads CASSPSEGSYEQYF. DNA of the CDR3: TGCGCCAGCAGCCCGAGCGAGGGTTCCTACGAGCAGTACTTC.

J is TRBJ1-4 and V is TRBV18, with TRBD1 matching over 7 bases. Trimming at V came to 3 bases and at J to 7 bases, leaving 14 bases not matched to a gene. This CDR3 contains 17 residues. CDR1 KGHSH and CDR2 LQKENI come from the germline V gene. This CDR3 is CASSPDDIHRGGEKLFF. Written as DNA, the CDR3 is TGTGCCAGCTCACCCGATGATATACACAGGGGTGGTGAAAAACTGTTTTTT.

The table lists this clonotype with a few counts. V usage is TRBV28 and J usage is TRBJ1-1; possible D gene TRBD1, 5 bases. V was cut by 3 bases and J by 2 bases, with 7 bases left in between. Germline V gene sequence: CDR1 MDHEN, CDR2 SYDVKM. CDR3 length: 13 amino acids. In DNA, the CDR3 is TGTGCCAGCAGTTTGGGGGACAACACTGAAGCTTTCTTT. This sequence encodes CASSLGDNTEAFF.

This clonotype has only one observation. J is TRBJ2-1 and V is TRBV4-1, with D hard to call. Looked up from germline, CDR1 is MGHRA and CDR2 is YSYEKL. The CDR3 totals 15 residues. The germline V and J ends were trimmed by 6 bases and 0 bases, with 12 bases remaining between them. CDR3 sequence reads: CASSPSDRSYNEQFF. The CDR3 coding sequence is TGCGCCAGCAGTCCCTCGGACCGCTCCTACAATGAGCAGTTCTTC.

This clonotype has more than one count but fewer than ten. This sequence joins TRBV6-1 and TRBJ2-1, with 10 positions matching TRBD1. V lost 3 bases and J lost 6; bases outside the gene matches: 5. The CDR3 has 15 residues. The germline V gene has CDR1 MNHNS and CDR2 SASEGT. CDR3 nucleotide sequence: TGTGCCAGCAGTGACCCGGGACAGGGGTTCAATGAGCAGTTCTTC. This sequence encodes CASSDPGQGFNEQFF.